This TCR beta chain was retrieved from a study of response to subunit inactivated influenza vaccine. With V trimmed by 5 bases and J by 3 bases, 9 bases remained unmatched. Germline values: CDR1 MNHEY, CDR2 SMNVEV (reference sequence). The CDR3 runs 17 residues. Comment on this clonotype: The target antigen is unknown.

Study outcomes and limitations: Authors suggested few new T cells are recruited by each seasonal influenza vaccination.

Via MiXCR, TCRdb re-called the RT-PCR reads, giving one row per CDR3 protein. The sample carries hundreds of thousands of distinct CDR3 sequences, around 18% recorded once. The clonotype comes from a man in his fifties or sixties who received an inactivated influenza vaccine. The sample in question was PBMCs from blood, obtained approximately 5 days after vaccination. The V call is TRBV27, the J call TRBJ2-5, with 13 bases fitting TRBD2. The CDR3 region is CASSQLAGGPLEETQYF. The CDR3 nucleotides read TGTGCCAGCAGTCAACTAGCGGGAGGGCCTCTGGAAGAGACCCAGTACTTC.